These T cell receptor beta chains were read from a single sample in a study of blood T cell repertoires in COVID-19. Data came from immunoSEQ multiplex PCR; TCRdb stores just in-frame clones and leaves some out. The sample holds approximately 250,000 clones, 90% seen once. Material: PBMCs or T cells enriched from blood (not recorded which). Every receptor here comes from a woman younger than 45 with acute COVID-19. CDR3s include the opening cysteine and the closing phenylalanine or tryptophan. The D gene is left open where the match is weak. Only some rows state a clone size, as once, few, many or a class for expanded clones.

>.|TRBJ1-5|TRBV2|TRBD1
TGTGCCAGCACCTGGACAGGAACAAGCAATCAGCCCCAGCATTTT
CASTWTGTSNQPQHF
>.|TRBJ1-4|TRBV19|.
TGTGCCAGTAGTACACAGGGAGTTGCAACTAATGAAAAACTGTTTTTT
CASSTQGVATNEKLFF
>.|TRBJ2-5|TRBV15|.
TGTGCCACCAGCAGAGATGAGCAAGAGACCCAGTACTTC
CATSRDEQETQYF
>.|TRBJ1-1|TRBV5-4|TRBD1
TGTGCCAGCAGCTTACTGGACAGGGGAACTGAAGCTTTCTTT
CASSLLDRGTEAFF
>.|TRBJ2-7|TRBV28|.
TGTGCCAGCAGCGGCGGCTACGAGCAGTACTTC
CASSGGYEQYF
>.|TRBJ2-1|TRBV7-9|.
TGTGCCAGCAGGGCAGGGCCCGATGAGCAGTTCTTC
CASRAGPDEQFF
>.|TRBJ2-2|TRBV5-1|.
TGCGCCAGCAGCTTGTTCTTTGAACTAGCAAACACCGGGGAGCTGTTTTTT
CASSLFFELANTGELFF
>.|TRBJ2-1|TRBV28|TRBD2
TGTGCCAGCCGGATAGCGGGAGGGCCAAATGAGCAGTTCTTC
CASRIAGGPNEQFF
>once|TRBJ2-5|TRBV29-1|TRBD2
TGCAGCGTGGCCCGACTAGCGGAGTTCCAAGAGACCCAGTACTTC
CSVARLAEFQETQYF
>.|TRBJ2-2|TRBV11-3|.
TGTGCCAGCAGCCCCGGAGGCGGGAACACCGGGGAGCTGTTTTTT
CASSPGGGNTGELFF
>.|TRBJ2-4|TRBV5-1|.
TGCGCCAGCAGCTTGGCCGAGGAGGGTGAAAACATTCAGTACTTC
CASSLAEEGENIQYF